These T cell receptor beta chains were read from a single sample in a study of blood T cell repertoires in COVID-19. Profiling relied on immunoSEQ multiplex PCR, and the TCRdb table lists in-frame clones only, not all of them. The sample holds about 190,000 clones; more than 65% are singletons and the top ten take less than 20%. Source material: PBMCs or T cells enriched from blood (not recorded which). The source is a woman aged 45-65 years with acute COVID-19. Both conserved end residues are part of each CDR3. The D gene is left open where the match is weak. A clone size is listed for some rows: how often the clone was seen (once, few, many), or a class if it is expanded.

cdr3_aa,cdr3_nt,d_call,j_call,clone_size,v_call
CASSSWLNTEAFF,TGTGCCAGCAGTTCCTGGCTGAACACTGAAGCTTTCTTT,NA,TRBJ1-1,NA,TRBV28
CASSVADMDYGYTF,TGTGCCAGTAGTGTAGCTGACATGGACTATGGCTACACCTTC,NA,TRBJ1-2,NA,TRBV19
CASSFAGGTGNTIYF,TGTGCCAGCAGTTTCGCAGGGGGTACTGGAAACACCATATATTTT,TRBD1,TRBJ1-3,NA,TRBV27
CASTSGGNHNEQFF,TGTGCCAGTACCAGCGGGGGTAACCACAATGAGCAGTTCTTC,TRBD2,TRBJ2-1,NA,TRBV19
CASSLGQSYNQPQHF,TGTGCCAGCAGCCTAGGACAGTCTTACAATCAGCCCCAGCATTTT,NA,TRBJ1-5,NA,TRBV5-5
CSVVVVGGETQYF,TGCAGCGTTGTAGTCGTGGGGGGAGAGACCCAGTACTTC,NA,TRBJ2-5,NA,TRBV29-1
CATSRGGREAANSPLHF,TGTGCCACCAGCAGAGGCGGCAGGGAGGCGGCTAATTCACCCCTCCACTTT,NA,TRBJ1-6,NA,TRBV15
CASSRDRGSNQPQHF,TGTGCCAGCAGCCGGGACAGGGGTTCCAATCAGCCCCAGCATTTT,TRBD1,TRBJ1-5,few,TRBV7-2
CASSLELPGTF,TGTGCCAGCAGCTTAGAGCTCCCGGGTACCTTC,NA,TRBJ1-2,few,TRBV7-9
CASSSRAVTMNTEAFF,TGTGCCAGCTCCTCGCGGGCAGTTACGATGAACACTGAAGCTTTCTTT,NA,TRBJ1-1,NA,TRBV18
CASSPQGAISNQPQHF,TGTGCCAGCTCACCTCAGGGGGCCATTAGCAATCAGCCCCAGCATTTT,TRBD1,TRBJ1-5,NA,TRBV18
CASSSGTGFYGYTF,TGTGCCAGCAGTTCCGGGACAGGGTTCTATGGCTACACCTTC,TRBD1,TRBJ1-2,NA,TRBV27
CASSLVGGRELFF,TGTGCCAGCAGTTTAGTCGGGGGGCGGGAGCTGTTTTTT,NA,TRBJ2-2,once,TRBV12-3/TRBV12-4
CASSPGQGASNEQFF,TGTGCCAGCAGCCCAGGACAGGGGGCCTCAAATGAGCAGTTCTTC,TRBD1,TRBJ2-1,NA,TRBV7-2
CASSQGTGDTEAFF,TGCGCCAGCAGCCAAGGGACAGGGGACACTGAAGCTTTCTTT,TRBD1,TRBJ1-1,NA,TRBV4-3
CASSSGQNYGNTIYF,TGTGCCAGCAGCTCCGGACAGAATTACGGAAACACCATATATTTT,NA,TRBJ1-3,NA,TRBV11-2
CASSLRGQGSNQPQHF,TGTGCCAGCAGTTTAAGGGGGCAGGGTAGCAATCAGCCCCAGCATTTT,TRBD1,TRBJ1-5,NA,TRBV28
CASSQARDFNYGYTF,TGTGCCAGCAGCCAAGCCCGGGATTTCAACTATGGCTACACCTTC,NA,TRBJ1-2,NA,TRBV4-2
CASSLVTTGTGALIGYTF,TGCGCCAGCAGCTTGGTTACTACCGGGACAGGGGCCCTAATTGGCTACACCTTC,TRBD1,TRBJ1-2,NA,TRBV5-1
CASRDRGPGDTQYF,TGTGCCAGCAGAGACAGGGGGCCTGGAGATACGCAGTATTTT,TRBD1,TRBJ2-3,NA,TRBV6-5
CASSLIGGINTEAFF,TGTGCCAGCAGTTTAATCGGGGGGATTAACACTGAAGCTTTCTTT,NA,TRBJ1-1,NA,TRBV28
CAISDYDRGLNNEKLFF,TGTGCCATCAGTGATTACGACAGGGGGCTTAACAATGAAAAACTGTTTTTT,TRBD1,TRBJ1-4,NA,TRBV10-3
CAISKSGQPPEAFF,TGTGCCATCAGTAAGTCCGGACAGCCCCCCGAAGCTTTCTTT,NA,TRBJ1-1,NA,TRBV10-3
CASAPKRQKDTEAFF,TGTGCTAGTGCCCCCAAGCGACAGAAAGACACTGAAGCTTTCTTT,NA,TRBJ1-1,NA,TRBV12-5
CASTTDSTEKLFF,TGTGCCAGCACTACCGACAGTACAGAAAAACTGTTTTTT,NA,TRBJ1-4,once,TRBV6-5
CASSQSRANYGYTF,TGCGCCAGCAGTCAATCCAGGGCTAACTATGGCTACACCTTC,NA,TRBJ1-2,NA,TRBV23-1
CASRDREAQPQHF,TGTGCCAGTAGGGACAGGGAAGCTCAGCCCCAGCATTTT,TRBD1,TRBJ1-5,once,TRBV19
CASAESGTSSFHEQFF,TGTGCCAGCGCCGAGTCCGGGACTAGCTCGTTTCATGAGCAGTTCTTC,TRBD2,TRBJ2-1,NA,TRBV18
CASSLIRTGTTEAFF,TGTGCCAGCAGTTTAATCAGGACAGGGACCACTGAAGCTTTCTTT,TRBD1,TRBJ1-1,NA,TRBV27
CASSPQGAGSPLHF,TGTGCCAGCAGCCCACAGGGGGCCGGCTCACCCCTCCACTTT,TRBD1,TRBJ1-6,NA,TRBV7-2
CASWEGQGTTEAFF,TGTGCCAGTTGGGAGGGACAGGGTACCACTGAAGCTTTCTTT,TRBD1,TRBJ1-1,NA,TRBV19
CASSPDRDGGYTF,TGCGCCAGCAGCCCAGACAGGGACGGTGGCTACACCTTC,TRBD1,TRBJ1-2,few,TRBV5-1
CASELGVGNQPQHF,TGTGCCAGTGAACTCGGTGTGGGCAATCAGCCCCAGCATTTT,NA,TRBJ1-5,few,TRBV19